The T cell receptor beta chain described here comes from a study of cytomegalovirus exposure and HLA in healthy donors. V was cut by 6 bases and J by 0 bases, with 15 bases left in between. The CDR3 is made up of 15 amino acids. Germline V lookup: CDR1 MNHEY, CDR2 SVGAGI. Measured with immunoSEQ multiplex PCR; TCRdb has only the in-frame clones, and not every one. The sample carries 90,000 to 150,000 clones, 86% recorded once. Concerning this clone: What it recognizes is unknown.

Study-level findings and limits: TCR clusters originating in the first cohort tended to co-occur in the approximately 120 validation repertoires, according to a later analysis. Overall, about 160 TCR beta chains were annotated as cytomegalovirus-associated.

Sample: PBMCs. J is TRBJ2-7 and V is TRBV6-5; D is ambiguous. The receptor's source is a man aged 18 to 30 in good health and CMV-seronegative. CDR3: CASSPQVPSSYEQYF. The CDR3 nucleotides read TGTGCCAGCAGCCCCCAGGTTCCGAGCTCCTACGAGCAGTACTTC.